A single sample is the source of the 8 T cell receptor beta chains below, sequenced in a study of PD-1 blockade in classical Hodgkin lymphoma. Sequencing used immunoSEQ multiplex PCR; TCRdb keeps in-frame clones, though not all of them. The sample holds about 93,000 clones, about 77% seen once. Time point described: cycle 4 day 1 (C4D1), after five to seven weeks of nivolumab. Patients all relapsed after autologous stem cell transplantation, and there was variation in brentuximab vedotin exposure. Material: peripheral blood mononuclear cells (PBMCs), obtained before the fourth cycle of nivolumab. The receptor set was obtained from a human donor with classical Hodgkin lymphoma.

V and J are TRBV6-1 and TRBJ2-5; D gene uncertain. CDR1 and CDR2 from the germline V gene are MNHNS and SASEGT. V was trimmed by 0 bases and J by 4 bases, leaving 15 bases between them. This CDR3 has 16 residues. DNA of the CDR3: TGTGCCAGCAGTGAAGCGGGTTGGGTCTCCCGAGAGACCCAGTACTTC. This gives the protein CASSEAGWVSRETQYF.

The chain links TRBV28 to TRBJ1-5, with D perhaps matching TRBD1 (6 bases). CDR3 length equals 14 residues. V was pared by 8 bases and J by 5 bases, with 16 bases between. Looked up from germline, CDR1 is MDHEN and CDR2 is SYDVKM. CDR3 residues: CASGREGGHQPQHF. The DNA of the CDR3 is TGTGCCAGCGGCCGAGAGGGGGGCCATCAGCCCCAGCATTTT.

V is TRBV5-1 and J is TRBJ2-7; D perhaps matches TRBD1 (5 bases). This CDR3 has 14 amino acids. Germline values: CDR1 SGHRS, CDR2 YFSETQ. The V end was cut by 1 base, the J end by 3 bases, with 11 bases between. This chain's CDR3 is CASSLYGRVYEQYF. For the CDR3, the DNA is TGCGCCAGCAGCTTGTATGGCAGGGTCTACGAGCAGTACTTC.

This chain connects TRBV18 to TRBJ1-1; D not resolved. The CDR3 has 13 amino acids. V lost 1 base, J lost 4 bases, and 7 bases lay in between. The germline V gene encodes CDR1 KGHSH and CDR2 LQKENI. The CDR3 sequence is CASSPRGVTEAFF. CDR3 DNA sequence: TGTGCCAGCTCACCACGTGGAGTCACTGAAGCTTTCTTT.

V is TRBV7-9 and J is TRBJ2-4; D unclear. CDR1 is SEHNR and CDR2 is FQNEAQ in the germline V gene (reference sequence). V was shortened by 3 bases and J by 4 bases, with 13 bases between the two germline ends. The CDR3 extends over 15 amino acids. CDR3 protein: CASSFPGPGKNIQYF. The CDR3 DNA reads as TGTGCCAGCAGCTTCCCCGGGCCTGGAAAAAACATTCAGTACTTC. The whole variable domain, filled in from reference TRBV7-9 and TRBJ2-4, reads DTGVSQNPRHKITKRGQNVTFRCDPISEHNRLYWYRQTLGQGPEFLTYFQNEAQLEKSRLLSDRFSAERPKGSFSTLEIQRTEQGDSAMYLCASSFPGPGKNIQYFGAGTRLSVL.

The table lists this clone with a few counts. The rearrangement joins TRBV10-2 to TRBJ1-2; D gene uncertain. In germline, CDR1 is WSHSY, CDR2 SAAADI. Trimming removed 0 bases at V and 4 bases at J, with 12 bases between. The CDR3 length is 15 residues. This CDR3 reads CASSESEAASYGYTF. CDR3 DNA sequence: TGCGCCAGCAGTGAGTCGGAAGCGGCCTCCTATGGCTACACCTTC.

The chain uses TRBV7-9 and TRBJ1-2, with a weak D call TRBD1 (5 bases). Trimming pared 1 base from V and 3 bases from J, leaving 15 bases between. The CDR3 covers 16 residues. CDR1 is SEHNR and CDR2 is FQNEAQ in the germline V gene (reference sequence). The CDR3 sequence: CASSLGGRQKDYGYTF. In DNA form, the CDR3 reads TGTGCCAGCAGCTTAGGGGGCCGCCAAAAGGACTATGGCTACACCTTC.

The V call is TRBV11-2, the J call TRBJ1-2; D remains ambiguous. Germline lookup yields CDR1 SGHAT and CDR2 FQNNGV. This CDR3 is built from 13 residues. With 8 bases removed from V and 0 bases from J, the gap between germline ends came to 10 bases. The CDR3 sequence is CASGPRANYGYTF. The DNA of the CDR3 is TGTGCCAGCGGCCCCCGGGCTAACTATGGCTACACCTTC.